This TCR beta chain was obtained from a study of blood T cell repertoires in COVID-19. Per germline, CDR1 SGHRS and CDR2 YFSETQ. The CDR3 contains 14 residues. Trimming at V came to 4 bases and at J to 4 bases, leaving 7 bases not matched to a gene. The method was immunoSEQ multiplex PCR; TCRdb's version includes in-frame clones alone and lacks a portion of them. Among 300,000 to 350,000 clones listed, roughly 90% were seen once. The sample consisted of peripheral blood. The clonotype originates from a woman aged 30 to 39 with COVID-19, enrolled during active disease. The chain carries TRBV5-1 and TRBJ2-5; 7 bases are shared with TRBD2. The CDR3 DNA is TGCGCCAGCAGCCTACGGACTAGTGGAGAGACCCAGTACTTC. It encodes CASSLRTSGETQYF.